The rows below give T cell receptor beta chains drawn from one sample of a study of T cell responses to AZD1222 COVID-19 vaccine. Libraries were prepared by immunoSEQ multiplex PCR; TCRdb keeps only in-frame clonotypes and omits some of them. The sample gives about 150,000 clones, roughly 90% of which show up once; more than 1.2% is in the top ten. The sample was peripheral blood, taken on day 0 of AZD1222 vaccination. The receptors were sampled from an adult in good health. CDR3s include the opening cysteine and the closing phenylalanine or tryptophan. D genes are given only for firm matches. Clone size is given for some rows only: seen once, a few or many times, or a class if the clone is expanded.

abundance: .; v_gene: TRBV27; j_gene: TRBJ1-5; d_gene: .; CDR3nt: TGTGCCAGCAGGCCGGACAGAGTGCAGAATCAGCCCCAGCATTTT; CDR3aa: CASRPDRVQNQPQHF
abundance: .; v_gene: TRBV11-2; j_gene: TRBJ2-3; d_gene: .; CDR3nt: TGTGCCAGCAGCCCTAGGGGGGTTAGAACGTCCTCTTACACAGATACGCAGTATTTT; CDR3aa: CASSPRGVRTSSYTDTQYF
abundance: .; v_gene: TRBV5-8; j_gene: TRBJ2-7; d_gene: TRBD1; CDR3nt: TGTGCCAGCAACCGGGACAGGGTCTACGAGCAGTACTTC; CDR3aa: CASNRDRVYEQYF
abundance: once; v_gene: TRBV6-2/TRBV6-3; j_gene: TRBJ1-5; d_gene: .; CDR3nt: TGTGCCAGCAGTTACGCGGGGGGCTGGGGCAATCAGCCCCAGCATTTT; CDR3aa: CASSYAGGWGNQPQHF
abundance: .; v_gene: TRBV28; j_gene: TRBJ2-7; d_gene: .; CDR3nt: TGTGCCAGCTGCCTAAGCGGGTATACCTACGAGCAGTACTTC; CDR3aa: CASCLSGYTYEQYF
abundance: once; v_gene: TRBV29-1; j_gene: TRBJ2-7; d_gene: .; CDR3nt: TGCAGCGTTGAGGGCGGAAAGTTCTACGAGCAGTACTTC; CDR3aa: CSVEGGKFYEQYF
abundance: .; v_gene: TRBV29-1; j_gene: TRBJ1-1; d_gene: .; CDR3nt: TGCAGCGTTGTGGTGGGACATTCGGGCACTGAAGCTTTCTTT; CDR3aa: CSVVVGHSGTEAFF
abundance: .; v_gene: TRBV6-2/TRBV6-3; j_gene: TRBJ2-7; d_gene: .; CDR3nt: TGTGCCAGCAGTTCCCATGTACCCCCTCGCGAGCAGTACTTC; CDR3aa: CASSSHVPPREQYF
abundance: .; v_gene: TRBV20-1; j_gene: TRBJ2-1; d_gene: .; CDR3nt: TGCAGTGCTGGCTACGATGAGCAGTTCTTC; CDR3aa: CSAGYDEQFF
abundance: .; v_gene: TRBV7-9; j_gene: TRBJ1-4; d_gene: .; CDR3nt: TGTGCCAGCAGCTTTGACGTGGGCAGGGCGAGTGAAAAACTGTTTTTT; CDR3aa: CASSFDVGRASEKLFF
abundance: once; v_gene: TRBV5-6; j_gene: TRBJ1-2; d_gene: .; CDR3nt: TGTGCCAGCAGCTTATCCAGATCCCTCGGCTACACCTTC; CDR3aa: CASSLSRSLGYTF
abundance: .; v_gene: TRBV5-5; j_gene: TRBJ1-1; d_gene: .; CDR3nt: TGTGCCAGCAGGTCATTTCTACAGGGTCCGGACACTGAAGCTTTCTTT; CDR3aa: CASRSFLQGPDTEAFF
abundance: .; v_gene: TRBV25-1; j_gene: TRBJ2-1; d_gene: TRBD2; CDR3nt: TGTGCCAGCAGGGGGGCAGCGGGAGGGCCCGAAAATGAGCAGTTCTTC; CDR3aa: CASRGAAGGPENEQFF
abundance: .; v_gene: TRBV25-1; j_gene: TRBJ1-2; d_gene: .; CDR3nt: TGTGCCAGCAGTGGGACGGCCCTTGGGAACTATGGCTACACCTTC; CDR3aa: CASSGTALGNYGYTF
abundance: .; v_gene: TRBV9; j_gene: TRBJ2-1; d_gene: .; CDR3nt: TGTGCCAGCAGCGTAGGGGCTTTGGGAATGAATGAGCAGTTCTTC; CDR3aa: CASSVGALGMNEQFF
abundance: .; v_gene: TRBV27; j_gene: TRBJ2-1; d_gene: .; CDR3nt: TGTGCCAGCAGTTTACGGGCAGGGGGACTTCATGAGCAGTTCTTC; CDR3aa: CASSLRAGGLHEQFF
abundance: .; v_gene: TRBV18; j_gene: TRBJ2-3; d_gene: .; CDR3nt: TGTGCCAGCGCTGTGGCAGGGGGCACAGATACGCAGTATTTT; CDR3aa: CASAVAGGTDTQYF
abundance: .; v_gene: TRBV4-3; j_gene: TRBJ1-2; d_gene: .; CDR3nt: TGCGCCAGCAGCCAAGTCAGGGGCGAGGGCTACACCTTC; CDR3aa: CASSQVRGEGYTF